This T cell receptor (beta chain) is from a study of T cells in Graves' hyperthyroidism and ophthalmopathy (dated by TCRdb to 2018 to 2020). For the wider study: Peripheral blood was sampled at the time of initial diagnosis, prior to any treatment. A discovery cohort of fewer than 110 patients, roughly 43 with Graves' ophthalmopathy and over 55 with stable Graves' hyperthyroidism, was used to find distinguishing TCR V-J signatures. An independent validation cohort of around 19 hyperthyroidism patients and about 15 patients who later progressed to ophthalmopathy tested prospective prediction of ophthalmopathy. The 100 discovery patients were randomly split 7:3 into training and test sets. In several Graves' hyperthyroidism patients, the study also compared T-cell repertoires from thyroid tissue with T-cell repertoires from blood. After blood sampling, hyperthyroidism patients were treated with methimazole at a starting dose of 30 mg daily, and ophthalmopathy patients were treated with high-dose intravenous methylprednisolone. The paper describes TCR Vbeta CDR3 sequencing of more than 120 peripheral blood samples, made up of about 40 ophthalmopathy patients, 70 to 75 hyperthyroidism patients and 17 progressor patients. What the research found in general, with its limitations: Sample size was not statistically predetermined, and blinding of investigators to group allocation was not performed. Most expanded thyroid clonotypes (frequency above 0.001) were also detected in blood, suggesting blood repertoires may reflect thyroid immune responses. Ophthalmopathy was separated from stable hyperthyroidism by a 13 V-J signature model, with approximately 90% sensitivity and roughly 81% specificity obtained in cross-validation and 80%/75% obtained in testing. In validation, the model predicted progression to ophthalmopathy a median of about 6 months before onset, with around 70% sensitivity and about 75% specificity.

Stable Graves' hyperthyroidism was defined as no progression to ophthalmopathy during 18 months of follow-up. The hyperthyroidism patients were between 18 and 65 years old and newly diagnosed, with a disease duration of less than 2 months. Any patient with an uncontrolled infection, another autoimmune disease, pregnancy or lactation was excluded. Diagnoses were established on the basis of clinical symptoms, serum thyroxine and TRAb, thyroid ultrasound, and orbital computed tomography. PBMCs were isolated from roughly 10 ml of fresh peripheral blood by Ficoll-Paque density gradient centrifugation. Trizol reagent was used to extract total RNA, and RNA quality was then checked on an Agilent 2100 Bioanalyzer. In its sample, this clonotype was seen a few times. The antigen it recognizes is unknown. No clone much larger than this one lies a single base away; base qualities are absent. CDR1 ENHRY and CDR2 SYGVKD are derived from the germline V gene. From the cysteine through the phenylalanine, the CDR3 covers 15 amino acids. The sequence is cut down to CDR3 DNA, 45 bases in frame from base 1. The junction carries 20 bases between V and J, which are trimmed by 4 bases and 8 bases respectively.

TCR beta CDR3 regions were amplified from RNA transcripts. The TCR CDR3 was subjected to a first round of RT-PCR using the HTBI primer set and the Qiagen OneStep RT-PCR kit. Libraries were constructed in a second round of multiplex PCR, after which size selection and purification were carried out. Libraries were sequenced paired-end with 100 bp reads on an Illumina HiSeq2000. On the authors' methods: SOAPnuke was used to process the raw data, removing reads that contained adapters or uncalled bases, had a mean Phred below 15, or lacked an exact match to the constant primer or identifier. COPE v1.2.5 was used to merge the high-quality paired reads, and each unique nucleotide sequence was defined as a clonotype. Clonotypes were aligned to IMGT TRBV, TRBD and TRBJ reference segments using MiTCR v1.1. Only V-J combinations with frequency above 0.0001, covering about 99% of repertoires, were analysed. The TCS score was defined as the ratio of F50 (clonal expansion) to E x V (chaos), calculated using BLOSUM62-based TCRdist between CDR3 peptides within each V-J. Welch's t-statistics and random forest reduced 514 V-J features to some 14, which were used in a naive Bayes classifier (R e1071). TCRdb's own reprocessing of the public reads used fastp at Q25 and MiXCR and kept productive beta chains. Every entry covers one CDR3 protein and lists the most common genes and DNA from its rows. The V and J calls reflect TCRdb's pipeline rather than the authors' work. This sample has around 690,000 distinct CDR3 sequences in its table, and 15% to 20% of those were observed once. Of the sample, 15% to 18% is held by the ten largest clones.

Sequencing was performed on blood. The sequence was obtained from a man aged 50 to 59 with Graves' hyperthyroidism. The chain is encoded by TRBV10-3 joined to TRBJ1-2, and possibly TRBD1, on 5 matching bases. The nucleotides are TGTGCCATCAGTGTGGACAACCGCGCGAGGCGCGGCTACACCTTC. The translation is CAISVDNRARRGYTF.